The 29 T cell receptor beta chains in this list originate from one sample, sequenced in a study of CD4 T cells in relation to SARS-CoV-2 and coronaviruses. Assay: immunoSEQ multiplex PCR; the TCRdb copy retains only in-frame clones and omits some. The sample yields about 23,000 clones, 55% to 75% seen once. No cognate antigen is known for these TCRs. CD4+ T cells from unexposed donors were obtained before the COVID-19 pandemic (2011-2018). The cells were cultured for less than twelve days before CD4+ T cells were isolated. Sequenced sample: CD4+ T cells from PBMCs, cultured in vitro. Receptors originate from a human donor in good health.

This chain connects TRBV11-2 to TRBJ2-1; possibly TRBD2 for D (6 bases). V lost 5 bases and J 5 bases, leaving 10 bases between the germline ends. The CDR3 runs to 13 residues. Germline V gene lookup returns CDR1 SGHAT and CDR2 FQNNGV. CDR3 in DNA: TGTGCCAGCAGCCAACAGCGGGACAATGAGCAGTTCTTC. Amino acids: CASSQQRDNEQFF.

This chain links TRBV4-1 with TRBJ1-2; D is unclear. Between the trimmed V and J ends, which lost 4 bases and 1 base, there was a span of 16 bases. Germline CDR1 and CDR2: MGHRA and YSYEKL. The CDR3 has 16 residues. CDR3 region: CASSPKARQNNYGYTF. In DNA form, the CDR3 reads TGCGCCAGCAGCCCAAAAGCACGGCAGAATAACTATGGCTACACCTTC.

The J gene is TRBJ1-2, the V gene TRBV5-4, with a tentative D call TRBD1 (5 bases). V was cut by 5 bases and J by 7 bases, with 9 bases left in between. Germline V lookup: CDR1 SGHNT, CDR2 YYREEE (reference sequence). This CDR3 spans 11 amino acids. CDR3 sequence (DNA): TGTGCCAGCAGACAGGATGCTGGCTACACCTTC. The encoded protein is CASRQDAGYTF.

The CDR3 sequence: CASSLLGGNTIYF. The CDR3 nucleotides read TGTGCCAGCAGTTTACTCGGTGGAAACACCATATATTTT. This chain links TRBV12-3 or TRBV12-4 with TRBJ1-3; D gene uncertain. The CDR3 is 13 residues long. Trimming removed 2 bases at V and 3 bases at J, with 5 bases between.

In its sample, this clone was seen once. This chain links TRBV25-1 with TRBJ2-5, with 7 bases fitting TRBD1. This CDR3 contains 13 residues. CDR1 MGHDK and CDR2 SYGVNS come from the germline V gene. Trimming cost V 6 bases and J 7 bases; bases outside gene matches: 8. As DNA, the CDR3 is TGTGCCAGCAGCGAAACAGGGGAAGGGACCCAGTACTTC. Translation gives CASSETGEGTQYF.

The chain combines TRBV3-1 (or the pseudogene TRBV3-2) with TRBJ2-1; 9 bases fit TRBD1. The CDR3 consists of 17 residues. The V gene end was trimmed by 2 bases and the J gene end by 1 base; junction bases not matched to a gene: 6. The V gene's germline CDR1 is LGHDT and CDR2 YNNKEL (reference sequence). The CDR3 nucleotides read TGTGCCAGCAGCCAATGTAACAGGGGGCCATCCTACAATGAGCAGTTCTTC. Its protein product is CASSQCNRGPSYNEQFF.

The chain recombines TRBV7-2 with TRBJ1-1; a weak D match, TRBD1 (5 bases). CDR3 length: 14 amino acids. Germline V CDR1 and CDR2: SGHTA, FQGNSA. The V end was cut by 2 bases, the J end by 1 base, with 8 bases between. The CDR3: CASSLSGTNTEAFF. The CDR3 DNA reads TGTGCCAGCAGCTTATCAGGGACGAACACTGAAGCTTTCTTT.

This clone was counted only a few times. This chain joins TRBV9 and TRBJ2-1, with 10 bases that match TRBD2. The CDR3 is made up of 16 amino acids. V dropped 0 bases and J dropped 9; count of bases not matched to a gene: 9. CDR1 SGDLS and CDR2 YYNGEE come from the germline V gene. The CDR3 nucleotides read TGTGCCAGCAGCGTAGCTGGCCTAGCGGGAGTGAGTGAGCAGTTCTTC. Translation gives CASSVAGLAGVSEQFF.

This clone was recorded only once. The chain has TRBV19 and TRBJ2-7, with 9 positions matching TRBD1. The length of the CDR3 is 15 residues. CDR1 and CDR2 from the germline V gene are LNHDA and SQIVND (reference sequence). V shed 7 bases and J 2 bases; nucleotides not matched to a gene: 9. The CDR3 here is CASNKGGTGTYEQYF. The CDR3 nucleotides read TGTGCCAGTAATAAGGGGGGGACAGGGACCTACGAGCAGTACTTC.

The chain employs TRBV29-1 and TRBJ1-3; 10 nucleotides line up with TRBD1. Germline CDR1 SQVTM, CDR2 ANQGSEA. This CDR3 has 15 amino acids. The V gene end was trimmed by 3 bases and the J gene end by 4 bases; junction bases not matched to a gene: 6. The CDR3 protein is CSVELGQGYGNTIYF. The CDR3 coding sequence is TGCAGCGTTGAGTTGGGACAGGGGTACGGAAACACCATATATTTT. Supplemented by reference TRBV29-1 and TRBJ1-3, the full variable domain reads SAVISQKPSRDICQRGTSLTIQCQVDSQVTMMFWYRQQPGQSLTLIATANQGSEATYESGFVIDKFPISRPNLTFSTLTVSNMSPEDSSIYLCSVELGQGYGNTIYFGEGSWLTVV.

The gene calls are TRBV19 and TRBJ2-7; 7 bases fit TRBD1. V shed 5 bases, J shed 2 bases, and the junction held 15 bases outside the gene matches. Germline CDR1 is LNHDA and CDR2 is SQIVND (reference sequence). CDR3 length: 17 residues. The CDR3 region is CASSSQTYRGWAYEQYF. The CDR3 coding sequence is TGTGCCAGTAGTTCCCAGACCTACAGGGGTTGGGCCTACGAGCAGTACTTC.

The V and J genes are TRBV6-2 or TRBV6-3 and TRBJ2-2, with TRBD1 matching over 7 bases. Per the germline V gene, CDR1 is MNHEY and CDR2 is SVGEGT. The CDR3 covers 17 residues. With 4 bases clipped from V and 3 bases from J, the junction kept 11 bases outside the gene matches. The CDR3 protein is CASSFPSTGWYTGELFF. CDR3 DNA sequence: TGTGCCAGCAGTTTTCCCTCGACAGGGTGGTACACCGGGGAGCTGTTTTTT.

The V call is TRBV19, the J call TRBJ2-7; D not resolved. Trimming removed 7 bases at V and 7 bases at J, with 17 bases between. The germline V gene has CDR1 LNHDA and CDR2 SQIVND (reference sequence). This CDR3 region has 13 residues. The CDR3 DNA is TGTGCCAGTATGGAAGTGTGGGGTGGAGAGCAGTACTTC. It encodes CASMEVWGGEQYF.

The chain recombines TRBV4-3 with TRBJ2-3; 14 bases align to TRBD2. Germline CDR1 LGHNA, CDR2 YSLEER. The V gene end was trimmed by 4 bases and the J gene end by 1 base; junction bases not matched to a gene: 4. This CDR3 spans 17 amino acids. In DNA, the CDR3 is TGCGCCAGCAGCCTCGGGACTAGCGGGAGTGGCACAGATACGCAGTATTTT. It translates to CASSLGTSGSGTDTQYF.

The chain couples TRBV5-1 to TRBJ1-1; perhaps TRBD1 as D (5 bases). This CDR3 is 18 amino acids long. CDR1 and CDR2 (germline): SGHRS, YFSETQ. Between the trimmed V and J ends, which lost 0 bases and 2 bases, there was a span of 20 bases. CDR3 nucleotides: TGCGCCAGCAGCTTGGCCTGGGGCAGTCGGAAGGGAAACACTGAAGCTTTCTTT. As protein: CASSLAWGSRKGNTEAFF.

Only a few counts were recorded for this clone. This chain joins TRBV12-5 and TRBJ2-7; D possibly matches TRBD1 or TRBD2 (5 bases each). This CDR3 contains 15 residues. Trimming stripped 5 bases from V and 6 bases from J, with 20 bases between. Looked up from germline, CDR1 is LGHNT and CDR2 is FRNRAP. The CDR3 bases are TGTGCTAGTGGTATAGGGACCCACCAGGGTGTCGAGCAGTACTTC. Protein sequence: CASGIGTHQGVEQYF.

The V call is TRBV14, the J call TRBJ2-4, with no clear D. V was clipped by 3 bases and J by 0 bases, with 6 bases between them. The CDR3 is 14 residues long. Looked up from germline, CDR1 is SGHDN and CDR2 is FVKESK. In DNA, the CDR3 is TGTGCCAGCAGCCAGGACCTAGCCAAAAACATTCAGTACTTC. It encodes CASSQDLAKNIQYF.

This clone was found once. The chain joins TRBV7-2 to TRBJ1-1; D unclear. Trimming removed 5 bases from V and 0 bases from J, with 7 bases in between. CDR1 SGHTA and CDR2 FQGNSA come from the germline V gene. The CDR3 covers 13 residues. CDR3 residues: CASSPPMNTEAFF. Written as DNA, the CDR3 is TGTGCCAGCAGCCCCCCAATGAACACTGAAGCTTTCTTT.

V is TRBV23-1 and J is TRBJ2-1; no firm D call. TRBV23-1 is classed as an ORF, of uncertain function. The CDR3 sequence is 10 residues long. Trimming cost V 10 bases and J 8 bases, with 9 bases left between them. CDR3 in amino acids: CATKGDEQFF. The CDR3 DNA follows: TGCGCCACCAAAGGAGATGAGCAGTTCTTC.

The rearrangement joins TRBV14 to TRBJ1-1; D uncertain. The length of the CDR3 is 10 residues. Trimming took 1 base from V and 11 from J, leaving 5 bases between them. The V gene's germline CDR1 is SGHDN and CDR2 FVKESK. The CDR3 DNA reads TGTGCCAGCAGCCAAGTAGTGGCTTTCTTT. This translates into CASSQVVAFF.

This chain uses TRBV19 with TRBJ2-5; unclear D gene. The CDR3 spans 11 residues. Germline V lookup: CDR1 LNHDA, CDR2 SQIVND (reference sequence). V lost 1 base and J lost 7, with 4 bases in between. The CDR3 DNA is TGTGCCAGTAGTATAGGCGGGACCCAGTACTTC. Translation gives CASSIGGTQYF.

This clone was counted only a few times. The chain carries TRBV7-2 and TRBJ1-3; D gene uncertain. Germline V lookup: CDR1 SGHTA, CDR2 FQGNSA. The CDR3 covers 13 residues. V was shortened by 4 bases and J by 2 bases, with 6 bases between the two germline ends. For the CDR3, the DNA is TGTGCCAGCAGCTCTCAAACTGGAAACACCATATATTTT. Its translation: CASSSQTGNTIYF.

In the case of this clone: The sample holds other DNA sequences that translate to the same CDR3. The chain recombines TRBV19 with TRBJ2-5; D ambiguous. The CDR3 is 13 amino acids. Germline V gene data show CDR1 as LNHDA and CDR2 as SQIVND (reference sequence). V gave up 5 bases and J gave up 2 bases, with 9 bases separating them. The CDR3 region has the DNA TGTGCCAGTAGTCCCCCCGGACAAGAGACCCAGTACTTC. Protein product: CASSPPGQETQYF.

This clone is deemed medium-sized. The CDR3 is CASSTGLGSYNEQFF. The CDR3 nucleotides read TGTGCCAGCAGTACCGGACTAGGGTCCTACAATGAGCAGTTCTTC. The chain carries TRBV5-4 and TRBJ2-1; 7 positions match TRBD2. The CDR3 contains 15 residues. Per the germline V gene, CDR1 is SGHNT and CDR2 is YYREEE (reference sequence). The V gene end was trimmed by 5 bases and the J gene end by 1 base; junction bases not matched to a gene: 6.

The chain joins TRBV27 to TRBJ1-3, with a weak D call TRBD1 (6 bases). Trimming cost V 5 bases and J 1 base, with 6 bases left between them. Germline lookup yields CDR1 MNHEY and CDR2 SMNVEV (reference sequence). CDR3 length: 13 amino acids. CDR3 in amino acids: CASSQGSGNTIYF. CDR3 bases: TGTGCCAGCAGTCAGGGGTCTGGAAACACCATATATTTT.

The chain joins TRBV2 to TRBJ1-2, with D unclear. Trimming took off 6 bases at V and 3 bases at J, with 14 bases between the two ends. Germline CDR1 reads SNHLY; CDR2 reads FYNNEI. The CDR3 is 14 residues long. The CDR3 region has the DNA TGTGCCAGCAGGAGGGCGACCGAGGACTATGGCTACACCTTC. Its protein is CASRRATEDYGYTF.

The J gene is TRBJ2-2, the V gene TRBV29-1, with 7 bases aligning to TRBD2. The CDR3 has 12 residues. Germline CDR1 reads SQVTM; CDR2 reads ANQGSEA. The V and J ends lost 7 bases and 1 base, in that order; junction bases with no gene match: 0. CDR3 amino acids: CSGGGNTGELFF. The DNA of the CDR3 is TGCAGCGGGGGGGGGAACACCGGGGAGCTGTTTTTT.

V is TRBV9 and J is TRBJ2-7; either TRBD1 or TRBD2 may fit D (5 bases each). Germline lookup yields CDR1 SGDLS and CDR2 YYNGEE. This CDR3 spans 15 amino acids. V lost 0 bases to trimming and J lost 0 bases, with 10 bases between them. CDR3 loop: CASSVGSGASYEQYF. CDR3 DNA: TGTGCCAGCAGCGTAGGATCCGGGGCCTCCTACGAGCAGTACTTC.

The chain joins TRBV9 to TRBJ2-3; D not certain. Germline V gene data show CDR1 as SGDLS and CDR2 as YYNGEE. Trimming shortened V by 4 bases and J by 2 bases, and 11 bases separated the two germline ends. The CDR3 length is 14 residues. The CDR3 spells CASSFRQDTDTQYF. As DNA, the CDR3 is TGTGCCAGCAGCTTTCGACAAGACACAGATACGCAGTATTTT.